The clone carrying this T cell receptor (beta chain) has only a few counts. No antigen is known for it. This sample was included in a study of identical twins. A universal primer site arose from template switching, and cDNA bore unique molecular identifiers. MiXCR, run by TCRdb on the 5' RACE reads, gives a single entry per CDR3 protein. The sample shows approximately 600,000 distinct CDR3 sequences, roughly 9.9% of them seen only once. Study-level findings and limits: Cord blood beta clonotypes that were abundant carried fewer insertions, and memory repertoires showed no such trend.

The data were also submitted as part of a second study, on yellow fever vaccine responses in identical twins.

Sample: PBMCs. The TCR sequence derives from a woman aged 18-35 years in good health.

CDR3 sequence reads: CASSSDGTVSYEQYF. In nucleotides, the CDR3 is TGTGCCAGCAGTTCTGACGGGACCGTCTCCTACGAGCAGTACTTC. The chain couples TRBV28 to TRBJ2-7, with D perhaps matching TRBD1 or TRBD2 (5 bases each). Trimming removed 4 bases from V and 0 bases from J, with 13 bases in between. From germline, CDR1 is MDHEN and CDR2 SYDVKM. CDR3 length equals 15 residues.